This T cell receptor beta chain derives from a study of human T cells and chemical hapten exposure. Overall study findings and caveats: Compared to controls, expanded TCRs made significantly more large clusters of similar CDR3s. Alopecia affecting every donor means their immune response may not match healthy people's.

How the authors handled the data: From about 22,000 to 700,000 TCRs were found per sample, with a median of roughly 89,000. Each CDR3 protein gets one entry after TCRdb re-called the RACE reads with MiXCR. The V and J calls were not made by the authors but by TCRdb's processing. The profile shows some 38,000 distinct CDR3 sequences, around 7.6% of them singletons. This clonotype was detected only a few times. What it binds is not known. Germline values: CDR1 MDHEN, CDR2 SYDVKM. With 5 bases removed from V and 5 bases from J, the gap between germline ends came to 9 bases. The CDR3 loop spans 12 amino acids. The time point: pre-sensitization, week 0. Treatment described: therapeutic diphenylcyclopropenone sensitization with weekly scalp DPC.

The TCR sequence derives from a woman aged 45-59 years with alopecia areata. Some clones in this sample may be carry-over from other donors' samples. Sequencing used whole blood, obtained in connection with sensitization to the hapten diphenylcyclopropenone (DPC). The rearrangement joins TRBV28 to TRBJ1-2; D unresolved. In DNA form, the CDR3 reads TGTGCCAGCAGTCGGACTGTTTATGGCTACACCTTC. This translates into CASSRTVYGYTF.